This T cell receptor (beta chain) was recorded in a study of cytomegalovirus exposure and HLA in healthy donors. Study background: Prior work identified around 100 million unique TCR beta sequences in approximately 180 million T cells.

The CDR3 contains 15 residues. Germline loops: CDR1 MNHNS, CDR2 SASEGT. V shed 4 bases and J 1 base; nucleotides not matched to a gene: 2. Note on this clone: The antigen remains undetermined.

Findings and limits, study-wide: Most TCR sequences proved rare, with some public TCRs found in many donors. Highly shared variants forming one cluster were likely a sequencing artifact.

The PCR was carried out with 60 Vbeta primers and 13 Jbeta primers. Some clones are missing from TCRdb's copy, which holds only in-frame ones; the method was immunoSEQ multiplex PCR. The sample holds around 150,000 clones, 80% seen once. What was sequenced was PBMCs. The TCR was taken from a man younger than 45 in good health and CMV-seronegative. The chain carries TRBV6-1 and TRBJ2-7; TRBD2 matches at 12 bases. The CDR3 coding sequence is TGTGCCAGCAGTGTGACTAGCGGGGGTTCCTACGAGCAGTACTTC. This codes for CASSVTSGGSYEQYF.